This passage covers 24 T cell receptor beta chains from one sample sequenced in a study of OX40 agonist ivuxolimab in advanced cancers. Here immunoSEQ multiplex PCR was the method, and the copy in TCRdb shows in-frame clones only, minus some. The data show approximately 67,000 clones, 70% to 90% seen once. The sequenced sample was CD4+ or CD8+ T cells sorted from blood, obtained in a trial of the OX40 agonist ivuxolimab. The receptors were sampled from an adult with an advanced solid tumor such as melanoma, head and neck, liver or kidney cancer.

This chain uses TRBV2 with TRBJ1-1, with D possibly matching TRBD1 (5 bases). The germline CDR1 and CDR2 sequences are SNHLY and FYNNEI. V lost 6 bases, J lost 2 bases, and 22 bases lay in between. The CDR3 length is 17 residues. The CDR3 DNA sequence: TGTGCCAGCAGAGACCAGCTTGGGGCAGCCCAAAACACTGAAGCTTTCTTT. Its protein is CASRDQLGAAQNTEAFF.

The chain has TRBV5-6 and TRBJ1-5; D unclear. This CDR3 is built from 18 residues. Trimming removed 0 bases from V and 3 bases from J, with 19 bases in between. Germline V CDR1 and CDR2: SGHDT, YYEEEE. The DNA of the CDR3 is TGTGCCAGCAGCTTGGAAGGGTCAGGTCGAAGGGACAATCAGCCCCAGCATTTT. It specifies CASSLEGSGRRDNQPQHF.

The chain combines TRBV10-3 with TRBJ2-1, with no clear D. The ends were cut back, 0 bases at V and 5 bases at J, with 11 bases in the middle. The CDR3 consists of 15 residues. Germline V gene lookup returns CDR1 ENHRY and CDR2 SYGVKD. The CDR3 region has the DNA TGTGCCATCAGTGAGTCGACGGACGGGCACAATGAGCAGTTCTTC. It specifies CAISESTDGHNEQFF.

The rearrangement joins TRBV5-1 to TRBJ2-1, with TRBD2 matching over 14 bases. Losses at the gene ends were 4 bases for V and 2 bases for J; bases not matched to a gene: 14. The CDR3 spans 20 residues. Germline-derived CDR1 and CDR2 are SGHRS and YFSETQ. The CDR3 nucleotides are TGCGCCAGCAGCAGATCTCCAGGGACTAGCGGGAGTTGGCCCTACAATGAGCAGTTCTTC. Translated: CASSRSPGTSGSWPYNEQFF.

The chain joins TRBV7-2 to TRBJ2-7; 11 nucleotides align to TRBD1. The CDR3 is made up of 16 amino acids. V lost 0 bases to trimming and J lost 3 bases; unmatched junction nucleotides: 4. Germline V gene sequence: CDR1 SGHTA, CDR2 FQGNSA. The CDR3 DNA reads TGTGCCAGCAGCTTAGCTTTGGGACAGGGGGTCTACGAGCAGTACTTC. This codes for CASSLALGQGVYEQYF.

The rearrangement links TRBV6-5 to TRBJ1-1; D remains ambiguous. CDR3 length equals 14 residues. V was cut by 10 bases and J by 0 bases, with 15 bases left in between. Germline V gene lookup returns CDR1 MNHEY and CDR2 SVGAGI. The CDR3 region is CATHLDEVNTEAFF. The CDR3 region has the DNA TGTGCCACCCACTTGGATGAAGTGAACACTGAAGCTTTCTTT.

This sequence joins TRBV6-1 and TRBJ1-4; 8 bases are shared with TRBD1. Germline V lookup: CDR1 MNHNS, CDR2 SASEGT. The CDR3 is 16 residues long. V was clipped by 1 base and J by 8 bases; unmatched bases: 9. The CDR3, as DNA: TGTGCCAGCAGTGAAGGCGATGGGACAGGAAGAGAAAAACTGTTTTTT. Protein product: CASSEGDGTGREKLFF.

The gene calls are TRBV19 and TRBJ2-1, with a tentative D call TRBD2 (5 bases). Trimming removed 0 bases at V and 3 bases at J, with 9 bases between. The CDR3 extends over 15 amino acids. Germline CDR1 is LNHDA and CDR2 is SQIVND (reference sequence). CDR3 sequence (DNA): TGTGCCAGTAGTATAGAAGCCGGGAACTACAATGAGCAGTTCTTC. It codes for CASSIEAGNYNEQFF.

This chain connects TRBV7-9 to TRBJ2-7; the D gene is possibly TRBD2 (6 bases). With 0 bases removed from V and 0 bases from J, the gap between germline ends came to 21 bases. Germline V CDR1 and CDR2: SEHNR, FQNEAQ (reference sequence). CDR3 length: 19 residues. The CDR3 coding sequence is TGTGCCAGCAGCTTAGCTACGGACCTCTCTAGCGCCCTCTCCTACGAGCAGTACTTC. Protein: CASSLATDLSSALSYEQYF.

This chain uses TRBV7-2 with TRBJ2-7; 10 bases are shared with TRBD2. This CDR3 region has 15 residues. Germline assignment: CDR1 SGHTA and CDR2 FQGNSA. Trimming took 5 bases from V and 4 from J; bases not matched to a gene: 8. CDR3 amino acids: CASSLGGTSEYEQYF. CDR3 in DNA: TGTGCCAGCAGCCTCGGGGGGACTAGCGAATACGAGCAGTACTTC.

This clone was seen a handful of times. The chain is built from TRBV27 and TRBJ1-5, with D perhaps matching TRBD1 (5 bases). The germline CDR1 and CDR2 sequences are MNHEY and SMNVEV (reference sequence). The CDR3 sequence is 14 residues long. V lost 5 bases, J lost 9 bases, and 17 bases lay in between. The CDR3 here is CASSPGRGNWPQHF. The CDR3 DNA follows: TGTGCCAGCAGTCCGGGACGGGGGAATTGGCCCCAGCATTTT.

V gene TRBV5-1 combines with J gene TRBJ2-5, with D possibly TRBD1 on 6 matching bases. With 4 bases removed from V and 5 bases from J, the gap between germline ends came to 18 bases. The germline gives CDR1 SGHRS, CDR2 YFSETQ. The CDR3 extends over 15 amino acids. This CDR3 reads CASSLGQWDGETQYF. DNA of the CDR3: TGCGCCAGCAGCCTAGGACAGTGGGACGGTGAGACCCAGTACTTC. The complete variable domain, with remaining parts taken from reference TRBV5-1 and TRBJ2-5, reads KAGVTQTPRYLIKTRGQQVTLSCSPISGHRSVSWYQQTPGQGLQFLFEYFSETQRNKGNFPGRFSGRQFSNSRSEMNVSTLELGDSALYLCASSLGQWDGETQYFGPGTRLLVL.

The V call is TRBV5-1, the J call TRBJ2-1; 7 bases are a match to TRBD2. V was pared by 0 bases and J by 4 bases, with 4 bases of the junction left unmatched. The CDR3 sequence is 15 residues long. Germline V CDR1 and CDR2: SGHRS, YFSETQ. The CDR3 here is CASSLVAGEYNEQFF. The DNA of the CDR3 is TGCGCCAGCAGCTTGGTGGCGGGAGAGTACAATGAGCAGTTCTTC.

The table lists this clone with a count of one. This chain connects TRBV5-1 to TRBJ2-3; D may match TRBD1 or TRBD2 (5 bases each). This CDR3 comprises 14 residues. Germline CDR1 and CDR2: SGHRS and YFSETQ. Deletions cut 0 bases from V and 6 bases from J, with 11 bases between. Here the CDR3 DNA reads TGCGCCAGCAGCTTGGGGGGGTACTCTGATACGCAGTATTTT. Translated: CASSLGGYSDTQYF. The full variable domain, with the rest looked up from reference TRBV5-1 and TRBJ2-3, is KAGVTQTPRYLIKTRGQQVTLSCSPISGHRSVSWYQQTPGQGLQFLFEYFSETQRNKGNFPGRFSGRQFSNSRSEMNVSTLELGDSALYLCASSLGGYSDTQYFGPGTRLTVL.

The chain carries TRBV27 and TRBJ1-5; TRBD1 is a possible D gene (6 bases). The CDR3 sequence is 13 residues long. Germline V lookup: CDR1 MNHEY, CDR2 SMNVEV (reference sequence). Trimming removed 3 bases from V and 7 bases from J, with 10 bases in between. Here the CDR3 reads CASSLGGGQPQHF. The CDR3, as DNA: TGTGCCAGCAGTTTGGGGGGCGGACAGCCCCAGCATTTT.

The chain joins TRBV2 to TRBJ2-1, with 15 bases fitting TRBD2. Unmatched junction bases numbered 5, after V lost 10 bases and J lost 4 bases. The CDR3 has 15 amino acids. In germline, CDR1 is SNHLY, CDR2 FYNNEI. The CDR3 here is CAIRTSGGGYNEQFF. The CDR3 DNA follows: TGTGCCATAAGGACTAGCGGGGGGGGATACAATGAGCAGTTCTTC.

Comment on this clone: At the DNA level, this CDR3 is encoded by other sequences in the same sample as well. This sequence joins TRBV2 and TRBJ2-7; tentative D call: TRBD2 (5 bases). Trimming removed 6 bases at V and 7 bases at J, with 16 bases between. This CDR3 contains 13 residues. The germline V gene encodes CDR1 SNHLY and CDR2 FYNNEI. The CDR3 DNA reads TGTGCCAGCAGCGTGGACTCCCTCGGGGAGCAGTACGTC. This encodes CASSVDSLGEQYV.

This clone was found a few times. The chain carries TRBV19 and TRBJ1-2; a possible D gene is TRBD1 (6 bases). The V end lost 3 bases, the J end lost 3 bases, and 14 bases lay between the germline ends. The germline V gene encodes CDR1 LNHDA and CDR2 SQIVND (reference sequence). CDR3 length: 15 residues. The CDR3 loop reads CASSIDHRAHYGYTF. The CDR3 DNA reads TGTGCCAGTAGTATCGACCACAGGGCCCACTATGGCTACACCTTC. Drawing the rest from reference TRBV19 and TRBJ1-2, the complete variable domain is DGGITQSPKYLFRKEGQNVTLSCEQNLNHDAMYWYRQDPGQGLRLIYYSQIVNDFQKGDIAEGYSVSREKKESFPLTVTSAQKNPTAFYLCASSIDHRAHYGYTFGSGTRLTVV.

V and J are TRBV9 and TRBJ2-3; TRBD1 agrees at 7 bases. The J segment lost 4 bases and the V segment lost 3 bases, leaving 14 bases of the junction unmatched. The germline V gene has CDR1 SGDLS and CDR2 YYNGEE. CDR3 size: 17 residues. The CDR3 loop is CASSARGGTARPDTQYF. The CDR3 DNA reads TGTGCCAGCAGCGCCCGCGGTGGGACAGCCCGCCCAGATACGCAGTATTTT.

V is TRBV6-6 and J is TRBJ2-5; D might be TRBD1 or TRBD2, each matching 5 bases. V lost 6 bases and J 1 base, leaving 12 bases between the germline ends. This CDR3 comprises 14 residues. CDR1 is MNHNY and CDR2 is SVGAGI in the germline V gene (reference sequence). CDR3 sequence reads: CASRPWGSQETQYF. CDR3 sequence (DNA): TGTGCCAGCAGGCCATGGGGGAGCCAAGAGACCCAGTACTTC.

The V call is TRBV13, the J call TRBJ1-2; 7 bases fit TRBD1. J gave up 2 bases and V 5 bases, and 5 bases lay outside the gene matches. The CDR3 is 14 amino acids. In germline, CDR1 is PRHDT, CDR2 FYEKMQ (reference sequence). The DNA of the CDR3 is TGTGCCAGCAGCGCGACAGGGAGAAACTATGGCTACACCTTC. As protein: CASSATGRNYGYTF.

V gene TRBV30 combines with J gene TRBJ1-2, with 10 bases matching TRBD1. After removal of 1 base from V and 7 bases from J, the junction contained 3 bases not matched to a gene. This CDR3 has 13 residues. Per the germline V gene, CDR1 is GTSNPN and CDR2 is SVGIG (reference sequence). The CDR3 loop is CAWSDGTGAGYTF. CDR3 sequence (DNA): TGTGCCTGGAGTGACGGGACAGGGGCTGGCTACACCTTC.

V and J are TRBV4-2 and TRBJ1-4; D might be TRBD1 (5 bases). The germline CDR1 and CDR2 sequences are LGHNA and YNFKEQ. V lost 0 bases, J lost 15 bases, and 20 bases lay in between. The CDR3 covers 15 residues. The CDR3 sequence is CASSQDRDSLRKVFF. As DNA, the CDR3 is TGTGCCAGCAGCCAAGACAGAGACAGTCTTCGAAAGGTGTTTTTT.

This clone was observed once. J is TRBJ2-5 and V is TRBV28; unclear D gene. Per germline, CDR1 MDHEN and CDR2 SYDVKM. V lost 5 bases, J lost 5 bases, and 9 bases lay in between. The CDR3 totals 12 residues. CDR3 in amino acids: CASSLHVETQYF. DNA of the CDR3: TGTGCCAGCAGTCTTCATGTGGAGACCCAGTACTTC.